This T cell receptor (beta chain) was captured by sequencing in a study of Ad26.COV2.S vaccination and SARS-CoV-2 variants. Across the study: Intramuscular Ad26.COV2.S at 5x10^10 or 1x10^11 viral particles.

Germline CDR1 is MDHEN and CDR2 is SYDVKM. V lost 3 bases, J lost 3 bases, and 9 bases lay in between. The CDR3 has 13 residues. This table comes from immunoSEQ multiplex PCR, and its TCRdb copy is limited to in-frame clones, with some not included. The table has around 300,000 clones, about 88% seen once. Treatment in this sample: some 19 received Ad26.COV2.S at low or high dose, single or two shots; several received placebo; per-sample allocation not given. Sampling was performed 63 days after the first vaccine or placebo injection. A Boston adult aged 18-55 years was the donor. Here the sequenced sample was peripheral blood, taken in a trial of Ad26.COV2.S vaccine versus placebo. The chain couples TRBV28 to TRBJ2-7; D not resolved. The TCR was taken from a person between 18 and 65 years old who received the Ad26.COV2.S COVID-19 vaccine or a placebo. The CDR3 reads CASSFESGYEQYF. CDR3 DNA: TGTGCCAGCAGTTTCGAGAGTGGCTACGAGCAGTACTTC.